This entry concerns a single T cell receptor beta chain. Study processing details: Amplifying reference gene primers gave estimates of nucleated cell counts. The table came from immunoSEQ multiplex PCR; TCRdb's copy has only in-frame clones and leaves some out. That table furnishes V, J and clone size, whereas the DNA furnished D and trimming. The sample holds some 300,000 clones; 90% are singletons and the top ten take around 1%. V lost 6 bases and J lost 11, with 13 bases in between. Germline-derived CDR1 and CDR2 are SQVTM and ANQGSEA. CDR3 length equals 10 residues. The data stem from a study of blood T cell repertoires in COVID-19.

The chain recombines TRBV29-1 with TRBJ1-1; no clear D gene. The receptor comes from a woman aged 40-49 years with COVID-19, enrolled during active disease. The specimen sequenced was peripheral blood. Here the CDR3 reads CSVDGMRAFF. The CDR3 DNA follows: TGCAGCGTCGATGGTATGAGGGCTTTCTTT.